These 9 T cell receptor beta chains were sequenced from one sample in a study of T cell responses to AZD1222 COVID-19 vaccine. TCRdb's copy holds only in-frame clones and misses some; the assay was immunoSEQ multiplex PCR. The data contain approximately 77,000 clones, about 92% of them singletons. Sequencing used peripheral blood, obtained 28 days after the second AZD1222 dose. These receptors were obtained from an adult who received the AZD1222 COVID-19 vaccine.

The chain couples TRBV7-2 to TRBJ1-4; TRBD1 might be the D (5 bases). Germline assignment: CDR1 SGHTA and CDR2 FQGNSA. Trimming stripped 1 base from V and 8 bases from J, with 11 bases between. The CDR3 has 14 residues. The CDR3 coding sequence is TGTGCCAGCAGCTTAGATCCCCGGGGGGAAAAACTGTTTTTT. This sequence encodes CASSLDPRGEKLFF.

The J gene is TRBJ2-1, the V gene TRBV27; TRBD1 matches 7 bases. The V gene's germline CDR1 is MNHEY and CDR2 SMNVEV (reference sequence). V shed 5 bases and J 0 bases; nucleotides not matched to a gene: 4. The CDR3 totals 15 residues. CDR3 region: CASSGRDSSYNEQFF. The CDR3 region has the DNA TGTGCCAGCAGTGGCCGGGACAGCTCCTACAATGAGCAGTTCTTC.

The chain recombines TRBV7-3 with TRBJ1-1; D gene unclear. The length of the CDR3 is 13 residues. Between the trimmed V and J ends, which lost 2 bases and 0 bases, there was a span of 4 bases. Per germline, CDR1 SGHTA and CDR2 FQGTGA. The CDR3 sequence is CASSLYMNTEAFF. CDR3 nucleotides: TGTGCCAGCAGCTTATACATGAACACTGAAGCTTTCTTT.

The chain uses TRBV7-2 and TRBJ1-1, with 7 bases lining up with TRBD1. The junction had 4 bases not matched to a gene; V was cut back by 1 base and J by 5 bases. The CDR3 has 14 residues. The germline V gene has CDR1 SGHTA and CDR2 FQGNSA. The CDR3 nucleotides read TGTGCCAGCAGCTTAGAAAGGGGGCGAACTGAAGCTTTCTTT. Translating gives CASSLERGRTEAFF.

V gene TRBV5-1 combines with J gene TRBJ2-1, with D uncertain. This CDR3 has 13 amino acids. Germline V gene data show CDR1 as SGHRS and CDR2 as YFSETQ. V was pared by 3 bases and J by 10 bases, with 14 bases between. The CDR3 region is CASSSTVIEEQFF. The CDR3 DNA reads TGCGCCAGCAGCTCCACGGTCATAGAAGAGCAGTTCTTC.

The J gene is TRBJ2-7, the V gene TRBV21-1; the table's D call, TRBD1, was not checked against the DNA. TRBV21-1 represents a pseudogene. The CDR3 runs to 16 residues. The CDR3 DNA reads as TGTGCCAGCAGCAAAGAGGGCAGGGGGCCAACCTACGAGCAGTACTTC. This codes for CASSKEGRGPTYEQYF.

This sequence joins TRBV29-1 and TRBJ1-2; the D is unclear. V lost 0 bases, J lost 8 bases, and 10 bases lay in between. Germline V CDR1 and CDR2: SQVTM, ANQGSEA. This CDR3 has 12 residues. The CDR3: CSVEDLPGGYTF. The CDR3 coding sequence is TGCAGCGTTGAAGATCTTCCTGGAGGCTACACCTTC.

The sample holds one count of this clone. The chain couples TRBV19 to TRBJ1-2; no definite D call. Trimming took off 3 bases at V and 6 bases at J, with 5 bases between the two ends. CDR3 length equals 11 residues. Germline V lookup: CDR1 LNHDA, CDR2 SQIVND (reference sequence). The CDR3 protein is CASSMGNGYTF. As DNA, the CDR3 is TGTGCCAGTAGTATGGGTAATGGCTACACCTTC.

V is TRBV4-2 and J is TRBJ2-1, with D perhaps TRBD1 (5 bases). The CDR3 loop spans 15 amino acids. Trimming cost V 4 bases and J 3 bases, with 13 bases left between them. Germline CDR1 is LGHNA and CDR2 is YNFKEQ. CDR3 amino acids: CASSPSETDYNEQFF. DNA for the CDR3: TGTGCCAGCAGCCCGTCGGAGACAGACTACAATGAGCAGTTCTTC.